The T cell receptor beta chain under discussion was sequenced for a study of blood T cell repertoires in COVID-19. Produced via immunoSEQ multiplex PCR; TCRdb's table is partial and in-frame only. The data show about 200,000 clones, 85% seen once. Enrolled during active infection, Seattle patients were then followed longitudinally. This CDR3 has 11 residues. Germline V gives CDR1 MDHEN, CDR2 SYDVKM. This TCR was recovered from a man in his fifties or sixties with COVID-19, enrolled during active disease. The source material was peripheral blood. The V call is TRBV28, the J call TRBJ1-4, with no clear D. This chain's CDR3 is CVASRGEKLFF. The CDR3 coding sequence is TGTGTCGCCTCCCGGGGTGAAAAACTGTTTTTT.